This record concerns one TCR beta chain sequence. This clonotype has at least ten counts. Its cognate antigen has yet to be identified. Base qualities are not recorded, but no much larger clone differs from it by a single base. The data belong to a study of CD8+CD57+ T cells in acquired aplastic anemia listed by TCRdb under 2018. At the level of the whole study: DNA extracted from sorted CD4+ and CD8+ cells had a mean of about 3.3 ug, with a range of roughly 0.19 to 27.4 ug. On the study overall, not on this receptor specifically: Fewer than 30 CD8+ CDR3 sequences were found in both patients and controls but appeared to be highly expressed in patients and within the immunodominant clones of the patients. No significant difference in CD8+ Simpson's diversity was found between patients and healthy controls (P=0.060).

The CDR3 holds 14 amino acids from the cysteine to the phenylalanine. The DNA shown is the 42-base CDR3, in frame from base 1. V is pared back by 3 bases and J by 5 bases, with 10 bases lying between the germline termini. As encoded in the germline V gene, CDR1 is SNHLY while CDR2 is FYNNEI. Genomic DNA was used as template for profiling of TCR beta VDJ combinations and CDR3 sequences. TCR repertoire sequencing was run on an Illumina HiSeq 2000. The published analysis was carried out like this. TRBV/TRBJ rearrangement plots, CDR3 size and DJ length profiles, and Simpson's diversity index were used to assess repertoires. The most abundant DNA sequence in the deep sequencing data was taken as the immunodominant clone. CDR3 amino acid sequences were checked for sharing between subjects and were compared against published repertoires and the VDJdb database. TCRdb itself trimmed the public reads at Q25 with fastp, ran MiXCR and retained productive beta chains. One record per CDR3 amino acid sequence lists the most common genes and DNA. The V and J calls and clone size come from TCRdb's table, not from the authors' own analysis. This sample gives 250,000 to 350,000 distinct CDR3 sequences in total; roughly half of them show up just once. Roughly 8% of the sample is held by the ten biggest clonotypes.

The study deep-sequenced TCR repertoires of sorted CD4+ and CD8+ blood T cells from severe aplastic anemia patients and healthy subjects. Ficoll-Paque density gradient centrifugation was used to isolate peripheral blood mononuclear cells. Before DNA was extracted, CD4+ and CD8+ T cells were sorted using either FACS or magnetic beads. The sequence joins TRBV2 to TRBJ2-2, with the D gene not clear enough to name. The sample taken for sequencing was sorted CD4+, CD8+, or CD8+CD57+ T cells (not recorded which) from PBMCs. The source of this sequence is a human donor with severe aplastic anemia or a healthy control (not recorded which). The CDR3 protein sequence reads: CASSDLSGTGELFF. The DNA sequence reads TGTGCCAGCAGTGACTTATCCGGGACCGGGGAGCTGTTTTTT.